Sequencing of this T cell receptor beta chain was carried out in a study of blood T cell repertoires in COVID-19. At the level of the study: Sources were T cells, B-cell-depleted T cells, or PBMCs; the material itself was cDNA or gDNA.

As processed by the authors: Reference gene primer amplification gave estimated nucleated cell counts. The table came from immunoSEQ multiplex PCR; TCRdb's copy has only in-frame clones and leaves some out. For V, J and clone size, that table is used; D and trimming come from the DNA. The sample includes about 24,000 clones, roughly 89% seen only once; the top ten take approximately 19%. The V end was cut by 1 base, the J end by 8 bases, with 16 bases between. The CDR3 consists of 15 residues. From germline, CDR1 is SGHRS and CDR2 YFSETQ. The sequence was obtained from a human donor in a cohort sampled during active COVID-19. Material for sequencing was peripheral blood. This chain uses TRBV5-1 with TRBJ2-1; D may be TRBD2 (7 bases). CDR3 loop: CASSLNWGGLDEQFF. Here the CDR3 DNA reads TGCGCCAGCAGCTTGAATTGGGGGGGCTTGGATGAGCAGTTCTTC.